This T cell receptor (beta chain) comes out of a study of Ad26.COV2.S vaccination and SARS-CoV-2 variants. Study in general: By the intramuscular route, Ad26.COV2.S was given once, or twice 56 days apart.

The method was immunoSEQ multiplex PCR; TCRdb's version includes in-frame clones alone and lacks a portion of them. The sample comprises roughly 350,000 clones, roughly 90% of which are singletons, and approximately 12% rests with the top ten. Treatment: around 19 received Ad26.COV2.S at low or high dose, single or two shots; a few received placebo; per-sample allocation not given. The samples were gathered on day 63 after the first injection of vaccine or placebo. This person who donated was an adult of 18-55 years in Boston. An Ad26 vector carrying the Wuhan-strain SARS-CoV-2 spike served as the vaccine. The study, taken as a whole, reports: Spike-specific CD8+ and CD4+ T cell responses reportedly showed substantial breadth after vaccination.

Unmatched junction bases numbered 6, after V lost 1 base and J lost 3 bases. The CDR3 contains 15 residues. Looked up from germline, CDR1 is MNHNS and CDR2 is SASEGT. On this clone: No antigen is known for it.

Sequenced here: peripheral blood, sampled in a trial of Ad26.COV2.S vaccine versus placebo. The receptor was isolated from a person between 18 and 59 years old who received the Ad26.COV2.S COVID-19 vaccine or a placebo. The chain links TRBV6-1 to TRBJ2-7; 7 nucleotides line up with TRBD1. DNA of the CDR3: TGTGCCAGCAGTGAAGGACAGGGACCCTTCTACGAGCAGTACTTC. It is translated as CASSEGQGPFYEQYF.